This T cell receptor beta chain emerged from a study of OX40 agonist ivuxolimab in advanced cancers. V was pared by 7 bases and J by 7 bases, with 3 bases of the junction left unmatched. Germline V CDR1 and CDR2: LNHDA, SQIVND (reference sequence). The CDR3 is 12 amino acids. Sequenced by immunoSEQ multiplex PCR; TCRdb stores in-frame clones only, minus some. The sample has tens of thousands of clones, 90% seen once; the top ten hold 0.5% to 0.55%. This clonotype was obtained from an adult with an advanced solid tumor such as melanoma, head and neck, liver or kidney cancer. This specimen was CD4+ or CD8+ T cells sorted from blood, taken in a trial of the OX40 agonist ivuxolimab. The chain is built from TRBV19 and TRBJ2-2, with 7 bases matching TRBD2. The CDR3 nucleotides read TGTGCCAGTACCTGGGAGGGCGGGGAGCTGTTTTTT. As protein: CASTWEGGELFF.